Each of the 31 T cell receptor beta chains below was sequenced from the same sample in a study of beta chain features in type 1 diabetes. Reverse transcription of all isolated RNA meant that expressed TCRB transcripts were sequenced. The protocol was immunoSEQ multiplex PCR, while the TCRdb copy is restricted to in-frame clones and leaves out a portion. The data contain roughly 450,000 clones, around 10% of them singletons. Sequences were obtained from naive CD4+ T cells from blood. Receptors were obtained from a young woman in good health.

The rearrangement links TRBV18 to TRBJ2-1; D might be TRBD1 (6 bases). Germline V gene lookup returns CDR1 KGHSH and CDR2 LQKENI. The CDR3 contains 12 residues. V lost 8 bases and J 8 bases, leaving 13 bases between the germline ends. In DNA, the CDR3 is TGTGCCAGCACGACAGGTAGCGATGAGCAGTTCTTC. This gives the protein CASTTGSDEQFF.

CDR3 sequence (DNA): TGCGCCAGCAGCCCCGGTGTAATGAGGGAGACCCAGTACTTC. This sequence encodes CASSPGVMRETQYF. The chain joins TRBV5-1 to TRBJ2-5; D not resolved. CDR1 and CDR2 (germline): SGHRS, YFSETQ. The CDR3 loop spans 14 amino acids. Trimming stripped 4 bases from V and 5 bases from J, with 15 bases between.

This clone has a handful of counts. The chain employs TRBV29-1 and TRBJ2-1; 13 nucleotides agree with TRBD2. The germline V gene encodes CDR1 SQVTM and CDR2 ANQGSEA. This CDR3 contains 15 residues. V was clipped by 4 bases and J by 4 bases; unmatched bases: 4. The CDR3 nucleotides are TGCAGCGTTGGGCCGGGACTAGCGGGGTACAATGAGCAGTTCTTC. Translated: CSVGPGLAGYNEQFF.

A few counts support this clone. The chain carries TRBV6-6 and TRBJ1-3; D call uncertain. This CDR3 spans 13 amino acids. Germline CDR1 reads MNHNY; CDR2 reads SVGAGI (reference sequence). Trimming stripped 8 bases from V and 1 base from J, with 9 bases between. CDR3 nucleotides: TGTGCCAGCGGGCTTCGTTCTGGAAACACCATATATTTT. Encoded protein: CASGLRSGNTIYF.

This clone came up a few times. The J gene is TRBJ2-1, the V gene TRBV9; either TRBD1 or TRBD2 may fit D (5 bases each). This CDR3 comprises 14 residues. V lost 3 bases to trimming and J lost 4 bases, with 11 bases between them. Germline V gene lookup returns CDR1 SGDLS and CDR2 YYNGEE. The chain's CDR3 is CASSDGDRYNEQFF. CDR3 bases: TGTGCCAGCAGCGATGGGGACCGGTACAATGAGCAGTTCTTC.

The CDR3 loop reads CASSQDAGLFSLQFF. Written as DNA, the CDR3 is TGTGCCAGCAGCCAAGACGCAGGGCTTTTTAGCCTACAGTTCTTC. The chain is built from TRBV14 and TRBJ2-1; weak D call: TRBD1 (5 bases). Trimming took 0 bases from V and 13 from J, leaving 19 bases between them. CDR3 length: 15 residues. The germline gives CDR1 SGHDN, CDR2 FVKESK.

The V call is TRBV11-2, the J call TRBJ2-7; the D gene could be TRBD1 or TRBD2 (5 bases each). Germline V gene sequence: CDR1 SGHAT, CDR2 FQNNGV. CDR3 length: 17 residues. Trimming shortened V by 4 bases and J by 3 bases, and 22 bases separated the two germline ends. The CDR3 nucleotides are TGTGCCAGCAGCTCGCTCCAGGGCCGCGCCGGAGGCTACGAGCAGTACGTC. This sequence encodes CASSSLQGRAGGYEQYV.

The V call is TRBV5-4, the J call TRBJ1-2; D gene uncertain. The CDR3 contains 14 residues. Germline CDR1 reads SGHNT; CDR2 reads YYREEE (reference sequence). V was cut by 0 bases and J by 8 bases, with 14 bases left in between. The CDR3 bases are TGTGCCAGCAGCTTGGGTCCCCCCTCGGGAGGCTACACCTTC. Protein: CASSLGPPSGGYTF.

V is TRBV9 and J is TRBJ1-6, with a tentative D call TRBD1 (5 bases). CDR1 is SGDLS and CDR2 is YYNGEE in the germline V gene. The CDR3 contains 14 residues. V was cut by 3 bases and J by 6 bases, with 10 bases left in between. The CDR3 region is CASSARVGNSPLHF. CDR3 bases: TGTGCCAGCAGCGCCAGGGTCGGTAATTCACCCCTCCACTTT.

The chain joins TRBV7-2 to TRBJ2-3; D remains ambiguous. The CDR3 sequence is 12 residues long. Germline V gene lookup returns CDR1 SGHTA and CDR2 FQGNSA. Trimming took off 2 bases at V and 5 bases at J, with 5 bases between the two ends. In DNA, the CDR3 is TGTGCCAGCAGCTTATATCAAGATACGCAGTATTTT. Translated: CASSLYQDTQYF.

The V call is TRBV2, the J call TRBJ2-5, with a possible D match to TRBD2 (6 bases). Germline assignment: CDR1 SNHLY and CDR2 FYNNEI. CDR3 length: 13 residues. The V end was cut by 6 bases, the J end by 5 bases, with 13 bases between. The CDR3 region is CASRGGDLETQYF. The CDR3 DNA is TGTGCCAGCAGGGGCGGGGATTTGGAGACCCAGTACTTC.

This clone was recorded a few times. The rearrangement links TRBV25-1 to TRBJ2-1, with a possible D match to TRBD1 (5 bases). This CDR3 contains 16 residues. Germline values: CDR1 MGHDK, CDR2 SYGVNS. Trimming removed 5 bases from V and 0 bases from J, with 14 bases in between. Here the CDR3 reads CASSNTGRSSYNEQFF. The CDR3 bases are TGTGCCAGCAGTAACACAGGTCGGAGCTCCTACAATGAGCAGTTCTTC. The complete variable domain, with remaining parts taken from reference TRBV25-1 and TRBJ2-1, reads EADIYQTPRYLVIGTGKKITLECSQTMGHDKMYWYQQDPGMELHLIHYSYGVNSTEKGDLSSESTVSRIRTEHFPLTLESARPSHTSQYLCASSNTGRSSYNEQFFGPGTRLTVL.

This chain links TRBV11-2 with TRBJ2-3; D possibly corresponds to TRBD2 (5 bases). Germline V gene lookup returns CDR1 SGHAT and CDR2 FQNNGV. Trimming cost V 5 bases and J 0 bases, with 12 bases left between them. The CDR3 sequence is 15 residues long. The CDR3 spells CASSPLSGSTDTQYF. In nucleotides, the CDR3 is TGTGCCAGCAGCCCCCTCAGCGGTAGCACAGATACGCAGTATTTT. The whole variable domain, filled in from reference TRBV11-2 and TRBJ2-3, reads EAGVAQSPRYKIIEKRQSVAFWCNPISGHATLYWYQQILGQGPKLLIQFQNNGVVDDSQLPKDRFSAERLKGVDSTLKIQPAKLEDSAVYLCASSPLSGSTDTQYFGPGTRLTVL.

The sample holds a few counts of this clone. This chain uses TRBV11-2 with TRBJ1-4; tentative D call: TRBD1 (5 bases). Per the germline V gene, CDR1 is SGHAT and CDR2 is FQNNGV. With 5 bases removed from V and 4 bases from J, the gap between germline ends came to 14 bases. The CDR3 runs to 15 residues. This CDR3 reads CASSVPGRHNEKLFF. DNA for the CDR3: TGTGCCAGCAGCGTTCCGGGGCGCCATAATGAAAAACTGTTTTTT.

This clone appeared a few times. The CDR3: CASRRGLQETQYF. For the CDR3, the DNA is TGTGCCAGCAGGCGCGGCCTGCAAGAGACCCAGTACTTC. This chain links TRBV7-8 with TRBJ2-5; D gene uncertain. CDR3 size: 13 residues. Trimming left V 6 bases short and J 2 bases short, with 10 bases between. Germline V CDR1 and CDR2: SGHVS, FQNEAQ.

This clone appeared a few times. The chain is built from TRBV21-1 and TRBJ1-4. TRBV21-1 is a pseudogene. The CDR3 loop spans 16 amino acids. CDR3 nucleotide sequence: TGTGCCAGCGGCTTACCCAGACCAAAAGATGGGGAAAAACTGTTTTTT. Amino acids: CASGLPRPKDGEKLFF.

This chain joins TRBV7-2 and TRBJ2-3; D might be TRBD2 (7 bases). The V and J ends lost 2 bases and 4 bases respectively, with 10 bases between them. The CDR3 runs 14 residues. CDR1 is SGHTA, CDR2 FQGNSA, per germline. The CDR3 loop reads CASSLQGGADTQYF. The CDR3 DNA is TGTGCCAGCAGCTTACAAGGGGGGGCAGATACGCAGTATTTT.

The rearrangement joins TRBV18 to TRBJ2-4; TRBD1 aligns across 8 bases. The J segment lost 0 bases and the V segment lost 5 bases, leaving 15 bases of the junction unmatched. The germline V gene encodes CDR1 KGHSH and CDR2 LQKENI. The CDR3 is 19 amino acids. The CDR3 coding sequence is TGTGCCAGCTCAGGGAGGACAGGGAGTGGAGCATTAGCCAAAAACATTCAGTACTTC. It yields the protein CASSGRTGSGALAKNIQYF.

V gene TRBV5-1 combines with J gene TRBJ2-5; D remains ambiguous. Trimming stripped 1 base from V and 0 bases from J, with 1 base between. The CDR3 sequence is 12 residues long. CDR1 and CDR2 from the germline V gene are SGHRS and YFSETQ. CDR3 nucleotide sequence: TGCGCCAGCAGCTTGCACCAAGAGACCCAGTACTTC. Translating it yields CASSLHQETQYF.

This chain joins TRBV7-9 and TRBJ2-5, with D perhaps TRBD1 (5 bases). Trimming shortened V by 1 base and J by 5 bases, and 14 bases separated the two germline ends. Germline lookup yields CDR1 SEHNR and CDR2 FQNEAQ (reference sequence). This CDR3 region has 15 residues. The CDR3 bases are TGTGCCAGCAGCTTAGGACAGATAGAGTGGGAGACCCAGTACTTC. This codes for CASSLGQIEWETQYF.

This clone was observed a handful of times. This chain links TRBV7-2 with TRBJ2-1, with no clear D. Germline CDR1 SGHTA, CDR2 FQGNSA. This CDR3 is 15 amino acids long. Trimming stripped 2 bases from V and 2 bases from J, with 10 bases between. The CDR3 loop is CASSLKGTTYNEQFF. The CDR3 DNA follows: TGTGCCAGCAGCTTAAAGGGAACGACCTACAATGAGCAGTTCTTC. The full variable domain, rest sourced from reference TRBV7-2 and TRBJ2-1, is GAGVSQSPSNKVTEKGKDVELRCDPISGHTALYWYRQSLGQGLEFLIYFQGNSAPDKSGLPSDRFSAERTGGSVSTLTIQRTQQEDSAVYLCASSLKGTTYNEQFFGPGTRLTVL.

The chain couples TRBV7-9 to TRBJ2-7; the D is unclear. In germline, CDR1 is SEHNR, CDR2 FQNEAQ (reference sequence). This CDR3 is built from 11 residues. With 3 bases removed from V and 6 bases from J, the gap between germline ends came to 6 bases. The CDR3: CASSLSGEQYF. The CDR3 region has the DNA TGTGCCAGCAGCTTGTCAGGCGAGCAGTACTTC.

The chain links TRBV6-5 to TRBJ2-2, with D hard to call. The CDR3 runs 12 residues. Trimming pared 8 bases from V and 4 bases from J, leaving 8 bases between. Germline values: CDR1 MNHEY, CDR2 SVGAGI. This CDR3 reads CASLRATGELFF. Here the CDR3 DNA reads TGTGCCAGCCTCCGGGCCACCGGGGAGCTGTTTTTT.

This clone was detected only a few times. The genes are TRBV29-1 and TRBJ1-3; no definite D call. Trimming stripped 4 bases from V and 0 bases from J, with 7 bases between. Germline CDR1 SQVTM, CDR2 ANQGSEA. This CDR3 has 13 residues. This CDR3 reads CSVGGISGNTIYF. CDR3 sequence (DNA): TGCAGCGTTGGTGGCATCTCTGGAAACACCATATATTTT.

This clone was detected a few times. This chain links TRBV7-2 with TRBJ2-1; 7 bases are a match to TRBD2. The germline V gene has CDR1 SGHTA and CDR2 FQGNSA. CDR3 length equals 14 residues. J gave up 10 bases and V 3 bases, and 9 bases lay outside the gene matches. Here the CDR3 reads CASSFGGSGLEQFF. As DNA, the CDR3 is TGTGCCAGCAGCTTTGGCGGGAGTGGATTGGAGCAGTTCTTC.

This clone was counted only a few times. The chain combines TRBV30 with TRBJ1-1, with D possibly matching TRBD1 (6 bases). The CDR3 has 14 amino acids. Germline assignment: CDR1 GTSNPN and CDR2 SVGIG (reference sequence). Trimming removed 0 bases from V and 0 bases from J, with 8 bases in between. In DNA form, the CDR3 reads TGTGCCTGGAGTGTAGGACAGTTGAACACTGAAGCTTTCTTT. This translates into CAWSVGQLNTEAFF.

The chain has TRBV4-1 and TRBJ1-1; D uncertain. Germline V gives CDR1 MGHRA, CDR2 YSYEKL. V was trimmed by 4 bases and J by 0 bases, leaving 9 bases between them. This CDR3 is built from 14 residues. The CDR3 loop is CASSRTPMNTEAFF. The CDR3 nucleotides read TGCGCCAGCAGCCGTACACCTATGAACACTGAAGCTTTCTTT.

This clone was detected a few times. V and J are TRBV29-1 and TRBJ1-1, with D possibly TRBD1 on 5 matching bases. The CDR3 runs 13 residues. V was pared by 0 bases and J by 11 bases, with 16 bases between. Germline V gives CDR1 SQVTM, CDR2 ANQGSEA. CDR3 in amino acids: CSVEEGVAGSAFF. CDR3 nucleotide sequence: TGCAGCGTTGAAGAGGGGGTTGCTGGTTCGGCTTTCTTT. Variable domain in full (rest from reference TRBV29-1 and TRBJ1-1): SAVISQKPSRDICQRGTSLTIQCQVDSQVTMMFWYRQQPGQSLTLIATANQGSEATYESGFVIDKFPISRPNLTFSTLTVSNMSPEDSSIYLCSVEEGVAGSAFFGQGTRLTVV.

This clone came up a few times. This CDR3 is also generated by other DNA sequences in the sample. V usage is TRBV7-9 and J usage is TRBJ1-1; possible D gene TRBD1, 5 bases. CDR3 length equals 15 residues. V was cut by 0 bases and J by 1 base, with 9 bases left in between. Germline V gives CDR1 SEHNR, CDR2 FQNEAQ (reference sequence). CDR3 coding DNA: TGTGCCAGCAGCTTAGCAGGGACCGAGAACACTGAAGCTTTCTTT. This encodes CASSLAGTENTEAFF. The complete variable domain, with remaining parts taken from reference TRBV7-9 and TRBJ1-1, reads DTGVSQNPRHKITKRGQNVTFRCDPISEHNRLYWYRQTLGQGPEFLTYFQNEAQLEKSRLLSDRFSAERPKGSFSTLEIQRTEQGDSAMYLCASSLAGTENTEAFFGQGTRLTVV.

The rearrangement uses TRBV15 and TRBJ2-7; 7 bases line up with TRBD1. The CDR3 loop spans 15 amino acids. Germline assignment: CDR1 LNHNV and CDR2 YYDKDF (reference sequence). The trim removed 5 bases at V and 0 bases at J, leaving 7 bases unmatched. The CDR3 bases are TGTGCCACCAGCGCTCAGACAGGGCCCTCCTACGAGCAGTACTTC. Translating gives CATSAQTGPSYEQYF.

This clone appeared a few times. The chain couples TRBV7-2 to TRBJ2-1; the D is unclear. Germline CDR1 reads SGHTA; CDR2 reads FQGNSA. This CDR3 spans 13 amino acids. The germline V and J ends were trimmed by 1 base and 10 bases, with 11 bases remaining between them. This CDR3 is CASSLGSVLEQFF. In DNA form, the CDR3 reads TGTGCCAGCAGCTTAGGTTCCGTGTTAGAGCAGTTCTTC.